This T cell receptor beta chain was obtained from a study of blood T cell repertoires in COVID-19. Repertoires were generated with immunoSEQ multiplex PCR, while TCRdb's copy carries only in-frame clones and drops some. The sample lists about 220,000 clones, 80% occurring once. In germline, CDR1 is MNHEY, CDR2 SVGEGT. This CDR3 spans 15 amino acids. V dropped 5 bases and J dropped 4; count of bases not matched to a gene: 1. Sequenced: peripheral blood. The rearrangement links TRBV6-2 or TRBV6-3 to TRBJ2-1; TRBD2 agrees at 14 bases. The receptor was isolated from a human donor in a cohort sampled during active COVID-19. The CDR3 is CASSRTSGGYNEQFF. The DNA for the CDR3 is TGTGCCAGCAGTCGGACTAGCGGGGGGTACAATGAGCAGTTCTTC.